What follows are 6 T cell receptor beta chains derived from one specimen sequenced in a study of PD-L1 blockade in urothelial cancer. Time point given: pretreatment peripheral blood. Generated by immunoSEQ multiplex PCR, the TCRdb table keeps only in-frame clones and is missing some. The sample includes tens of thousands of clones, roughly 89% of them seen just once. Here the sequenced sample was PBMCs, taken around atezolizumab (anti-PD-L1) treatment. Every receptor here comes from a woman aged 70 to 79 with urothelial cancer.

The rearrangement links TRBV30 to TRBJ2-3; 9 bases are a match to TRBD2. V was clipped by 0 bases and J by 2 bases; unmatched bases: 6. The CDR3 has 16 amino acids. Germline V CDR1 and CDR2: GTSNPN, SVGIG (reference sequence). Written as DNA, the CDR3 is TGTGCCTGGAGTGTACCGGCTAGCGGGACCACAGATACGCAGTATTTT. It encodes CAWSVPASGTTDTQYF. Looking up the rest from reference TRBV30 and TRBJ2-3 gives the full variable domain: SQTIHQWPATLVQPVGSPLSLECTVEGTSNPNLYWYRQAAGRGLQLLFYSVGIGQISSEVPQNLSASRPQDRQFILSSKKLLLSDSGFYLCAWSVPASGTTDTQYFGPGTRLTVL.

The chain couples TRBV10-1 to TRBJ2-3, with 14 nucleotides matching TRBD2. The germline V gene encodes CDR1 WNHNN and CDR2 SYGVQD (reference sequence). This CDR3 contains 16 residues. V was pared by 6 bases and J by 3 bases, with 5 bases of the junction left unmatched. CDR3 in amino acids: CASSSGLAGGTDTQYF. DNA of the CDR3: TGCGCCAGCAGCTCAGGACTAGCGGGAGGAACAGATACGCAGTATTTT.

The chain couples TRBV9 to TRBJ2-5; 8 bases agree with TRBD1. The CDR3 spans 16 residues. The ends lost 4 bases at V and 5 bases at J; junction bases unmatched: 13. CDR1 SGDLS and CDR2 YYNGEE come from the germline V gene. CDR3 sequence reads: CASSPGQGYHFETQYF. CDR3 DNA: TGTGCCAGCAGCCCAGGACAGGGTTACCACTTTGAGACCCAGTACTTC.

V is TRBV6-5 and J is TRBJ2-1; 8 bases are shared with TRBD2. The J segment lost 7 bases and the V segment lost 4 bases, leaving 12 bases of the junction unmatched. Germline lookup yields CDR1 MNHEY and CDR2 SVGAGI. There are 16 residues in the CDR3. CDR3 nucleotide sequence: TGTGCCAGCAGTTCGGGCGCTGGACTAGCTAGGAATGAGCAGTTCTTC. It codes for CASSSGAGLARNEQFF.

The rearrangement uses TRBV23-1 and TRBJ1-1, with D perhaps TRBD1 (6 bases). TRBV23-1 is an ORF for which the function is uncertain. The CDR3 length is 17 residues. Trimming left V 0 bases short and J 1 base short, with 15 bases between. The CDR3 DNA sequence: TGCGCCAGCAGTCAATCAGATTTTCAGGGGCAGAACACTGAAGCTTTCTTT. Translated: CASSQSDFQGQNTEAFF.

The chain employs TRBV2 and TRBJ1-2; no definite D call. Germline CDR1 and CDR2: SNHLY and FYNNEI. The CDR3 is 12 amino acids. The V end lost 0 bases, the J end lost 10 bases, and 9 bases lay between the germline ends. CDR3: CASSEARVTYTF. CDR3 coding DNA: TGTGCCAGCAGTGAAGCGCGGGTTACCTACACCTTC.